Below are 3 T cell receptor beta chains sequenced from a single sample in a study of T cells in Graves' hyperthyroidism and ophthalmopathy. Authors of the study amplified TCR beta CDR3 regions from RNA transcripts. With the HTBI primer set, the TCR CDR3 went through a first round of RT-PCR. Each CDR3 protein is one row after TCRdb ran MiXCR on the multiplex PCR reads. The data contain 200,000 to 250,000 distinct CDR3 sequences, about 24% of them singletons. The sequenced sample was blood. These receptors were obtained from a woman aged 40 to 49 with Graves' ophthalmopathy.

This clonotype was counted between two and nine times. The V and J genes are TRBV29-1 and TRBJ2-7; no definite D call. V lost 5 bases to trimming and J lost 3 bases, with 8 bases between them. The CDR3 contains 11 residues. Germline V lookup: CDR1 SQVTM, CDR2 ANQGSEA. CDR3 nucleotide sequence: TGCAGCGTTCCAGACAACTACGAGCAGTACTTC. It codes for CSVPDNYEQYF.

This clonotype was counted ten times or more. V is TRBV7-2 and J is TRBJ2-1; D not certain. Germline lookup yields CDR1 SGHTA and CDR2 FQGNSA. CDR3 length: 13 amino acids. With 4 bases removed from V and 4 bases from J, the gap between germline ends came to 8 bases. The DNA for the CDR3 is TGTGCCAGCAGCTCTGTACCATACAATGAGCAGTTCTTC. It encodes CASSSVPYNEQFF.

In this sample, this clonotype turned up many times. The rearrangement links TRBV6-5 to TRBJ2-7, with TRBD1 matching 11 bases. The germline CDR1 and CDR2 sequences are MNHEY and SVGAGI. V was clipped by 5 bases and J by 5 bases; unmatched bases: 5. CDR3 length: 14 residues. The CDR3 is CASSLGQGANEQYF. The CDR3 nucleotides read TGTGCCAGCAGTCTCGGACAGGGGGCGAACGAGCAGTACTTC.